Below, 13 T cell receptor beta chains from the same sample are listed, as sequenced in a study of T cell responses to AZD1222 COVID-19 vaccine. Only in-frame clones appear in the TCRdb table, and some are missing; sequencing was by immunoSEQ multiplex PCR. The top ten hold 1.5% to 2% of the sample, which has over 130,000 clones, about nine tenths seen once. The sample consisted of peripheral blood, taken 28 days after the second AZD1222 dose. The receptors derive from an adult who received the AZD1222 COVID-19 vaccine.

V usage is TRBV5-1 and J usage is TRBJ1-2, with D unresolved. Germline CDR1 and CDR2: SGHRS and YFSETQ. The germline V and J ends were trimmed by 4 bases and 4 bases, with 14 bases remaining between them. CDR3 size: 14 residues. CDR3 DNA: TGCGCCAGCAGCGTTACCCAGGCTGGCTATGGCTACACCTTC. It specifies CASSVTQAGYGYTF.

The genes are TRBV29-1 and TRBJ1-2; perhaps TRBD1 as D (5 bases). CDR3 length: 11 residues. Trimming stripped 6 bases from V and 7 bases from J, with 12 bases between. Germline lookup yields CDR1 SQVTM and CDR2 ANQGSEA. This chain's CDR3 is CSVEQGLGYTF. The CDR3 DNA reads TGCAGCGTAGAGCAGGGTCTTGGCTACACCTTC.

This chain joins TRBV10-3 and TRBJ2-3; D possibly matches TRBD1 or TRBD2 (7 bases each). From germline, CDR1 is ENHRY and CDR2 SYGVKD. CDR3 length: 14 amino acids. Trimming took 6 bases from V and 2 from J, leaving 12 bases between them. The CDR3 nucleotides are TGTGCCATCAGGGGAGGGGGCACCACAGATACGCAGTATTTT. Its translation is CAIRGGGTTDTQYF.

This sequence joins TRBV5-1 and TRBJ2-6; D is unresolved. V shed 0 bases and J shed 0 bases, with 10 bases lying between them. CDR1 and CDR2 (germline): SGHRS, YFSETQ. The CDR3 length is 17 residues. CDR3 in DNA: TGCGCCAGCAGCTTGGATGGTTGGAGCTCTGGGGCCAACGTCCTGACTTTC. Translating gives CASSLDGWSSGANVLTF.

The chain employs TRBV6-2 or TRBV6-3 and TRBJ1-5; a possible D gene is TRBD1 (5 bases). Germline V gives CDR1 MNHEY, CDR2 SVGEGT. The CDR3 sequence is 15 residues long. V lost 4 bases to trimming and J lost 4 bases, with 14 bases between them. This CDR3 reads CASSSSGLKNQPQHF. The CDR3 coding sequence is TGTGCCAGCAGTTCCTCGGGACTCAAAAATCAGCCCCAGCATTTT.

The chain joins TRBV12-3 or TRBV12-4 to TRBJ2-7; D is ambiguous. The CDR3 runs 12 residues. V was pared by 2 bases and J by 2 bases, with 4 bases between. As DNA, the CDR3 is TGTGCCAGCAGTTTAACTACCTACGAGCAGTACTTC. This encodes CASSLTTYEQYF.

The table lists this clone with a count of one. The V call is TRBV6-5, the J call TRBJ2-1; TRBD1 matches at 9 bases. V shed 8 bases, J shed 3 bases, and the junction held 8 bases outside the gene matches. Per the germline V gene, CDR1 is MNHEY and CDR2 is SVGAGI. This CDR3 comprises 15 residues. In nucleotides, the CDR3 is TGTGCCAGCTTCACAGGGGGCGCCGGCTACAATGAGCAGTTCTTC. It encodes CASFTGGAGYNEQFF.

The rearrangement uses TRBV19 and TRBJ2-7, with D perhaps TRBD2 (6 bases). The CDR3 consists of 15 residues. Germline CDR1 is LNHDA and CDR2 is SQIVND (reference sequence). Trimming took off 1 base at V and 6 bases at J, with 16 bases between the two ends. CDR3 region: CASSIGLGGMAEQYV. Written as DNA, the CDR3 is TGTGCCAGTAGTATAGGGCTGGGCGGGATGGCCGAGCAGTACGTC.

V is TRBV7-2 and J is TRBJ2-5; D not resolved. The germline gives CDR1 SGHTA, CDR2 FQGNSA. With 5 bases removed from V and 6 bases from J, the gap between germline ends came to 16 bases. The CDR3 totals 14 residues. The CDR3 loop reads CASSVYPNYQTQYF. As DNA, the CDR3 is TGTGCCAGCAGCGTCTACCCAAACTATCAGACCCAGTACTTC.

The V and J genes are TRBV2 and TRBJ1-2, with a possible D match to TRBD1 (6 bases). Germline CDR1 reads SNHLY; CDR2 reads FYNNEI. V gave up 7 bases and J gave up 2 bases, with 14 bases separating them. CDR3 length equals 14 residues. This CDR3 reads CASNGGPANYGYTF. CDR3 DNA sequence: TGTGCCAGCAACGGGGGGCCCGCAAACTATGGCTACACCTTC.

V usage is TRBV9 and J usage is TRBJ2-3, with 12 positions matching TRBD2. The CDR3 length is 16 residues. The germline V gene has CDR1 SGDLS and CDR2 YYNGEE. With 0 bases clipped from V and 4 bases from J, the junction kept 3 bases outside the gene matches. The CDR3 region has the DNA TGTGCCAGCAGCGTAGGACTAGCGGGAGTAGCAGATACGCAGTATTTT. Amino acid sequence: CASSVGLAGVADTQYF.

The chain uses TRBV18 and TRBJ1-1; no firm D call. The CDR3 is made up of 13 amino acids. Germline CDR1 is KGHSH and CDR2 is LQKENI. The V end lost 3 bases, the J end lost 1 base, and 6 bases lay between the germline ends. The CDR3 DNA follows: TGTGCCAGCTCACCTTGGGAGAACACTGAAGCTTTCTTT. Residues: CASSPWENTEAFF.

This clone appeared a few times. V is TRBV9 and J is TRBJ2-3, with TRBD2 matching over 13 bases. The CDR3 extends over 16 amino acids. The junction had 4 bases not matched to a gene; V was cut back by 5 bases and J by 1 base. CDR1 SGDLS and CDR2 YYNGEE come from the germline V gene. This CDR3 is CASRTGTSGGTDTQYF. CDR3 DNA sequence: TGTGCCAGCAGGACCGGGACTAGCGGGGGCACAGATACGCAGTATTTT. Looking up the rest from reference TRBV9 and TRBJ2-3 gives the full variable domain: DSGVTQTPKHLITATGQRVTLRCSPRSGDLSVYWYQQSLDQGLQFLIQYYNGEERAKGNILERFSAQQFPDLHSELNLSSLELGDSALYFCASRTGTSGGTDTQYFGPGTRLTVL.